The 5 T cell receptor beta chains below come from one sample, sequenced in a study of blood T cell repertoires in acute mononucleosis (dated by TCRdb to 2018 to 2021). What the study reported, not specific to this receptor: GLC-BM selection appeared to involve both chains, including public TCRbeta motifs on BV14-BJ2 and BV20-BJ1 alongside a TCRalpha motif on AV5-AJ31.

Sample time point, as interpreted from the label and publication: acute infectious mononucleosis, at clinical presentation within 2 weeks of symptom onset (visit 1). Library construction relied on the immunoSEQ multiplex PCR assay. Not all clones reach the TCRdb copy of this immuneACCESS table, which keeps in-frame sequences only. Checked studies attribute under half of the gap to unresolved V genes and leave the rest unexplained. The sample table holds about 1,300 clones, of which less than 30% were seen once. Together, the top ten hold 50% to 55% of the sample. Sequenced material: EBV GLC epitope tetramer+ CD8+ T cells sorted from PBMCs, taken during acute infectious mononucleosis. The cell subset or site label corresponds to: CD8 T cells binding tetramer with EBV BMLF1 280-288 peptide (GLC-BM). These receptors were obtained from a woman younger than 30 with infectious mononucleosis caused by EBV.

Concerning this clone itself: It is likely a read error: a sequence one base away is far more abundant. This chain joins TRBV7-2 and TRBJ2-1; 9 bases agree with TRBD2. CDR1 and CDR2 from the germline V gene are SGHTA and FQGNSA. The CDR3 contains 16 residues. CDR3 protein: CASILAHKAGGNEQFF. CDR3 sequence (DNA): TGTGCCAGCATCTTAGCCCATAAAGCGGGAGGCAATGAGCAGTTCTTC. Full variable domain (outside the CDR3, taken from reference TRBV7-2 and TRBJ2-1): GAGVSQSPSNKVTEKGKDVELRCDPISGHTALYWYRQSLGQGLEFLIYFQGNSAPDKSGLPSDRFSAERTGGSVSTLTIQRTQQEDSAVYLCASILAHKAGGNEQFFGPGTRLTVL.

Concerning this clone itself: This likely reflects a read error, since a far larger clone is one base away. The same CDR3 also results from other DNA sequences found in this sample. This sequence joins TRBV29-1 and TRBJ1-1, with D possibly matching TRBD1 (5 bases). The V gene's germline CDR1 is SQVTM and CDR2 ANQGSEA. The V and J ends lost 6 bases and 1 base respectively, with 12 bases between them. The CDR3 is 13 residues long. For the CDR3, the DNA is TGCAGCGTGGGGGGACGGGCGAACACTGAAGCTTTCTTT. This codes for CSVGGRANTEAFF.

On this clone itself: Just one base apart from a much larger clone, this may be a read error. The chain has TRBV14 and TRBJ2-4, with D possibly called TRBD1 or TRBD2 (6 bases each). Germline V gives CDR1 SGHDN, CDR2 FVKESK. The CDR3 length is 13 residues. The CDR3 DNA sequence: TGTGCCAGGAGCCAGTCTCCCGGGGGCTTTCAGTACTTC. Encoded protein: CARSQSPGGFQYF.

By its share, this clone is large. This chain connects TRBV6-1 to TRBJ2-1, with D uncertain. The CDR3 has 16 residues. Germline loops: CDR1 MNHNS, CDR2 SASEGT. V lost 4 bases, J lost 4 bases, and 17 bases lay in between. This CDR3 is CASSVSGETFYNEQFF. The CDR3 DNA reads as TGTGCCAGCAGTGTAAGTGGGGAAACCTTTTACAATGAGCAGTTCTTC.

In its sample, this clone was seen a few times. This sequence may be a read error, since a much larger clone differs from it by one base. The rearrangement uses TRBV23-1 and TRBJ2-5, with 12 bases that match TRBD2. The J call may be incorrect, as the DNA end agrees better with TRBJ2-7. TRBV23-1 is treated as an ORF (open reading frame) with a function not yet certain. This CDR3 is built from 15 residues. The CDR3 loop is CASSPTSGSIYEQYF. Here the CDR3 DNA reads TGTGCCAGCAGTCCGACTAGCGGGAGTATCTACGAGCAGTACTTC.